A selection of T cell receptor beta chains follows, all from one sample in a study of blood T cell repertoires in COVID-19. Data came from immunoSEQ multiplex PCR; TCRdb stores just in-frame clones and leaves some out. Of approximately 200,000 clones in the sample, 75% to 90% were seen once. The sample was peripheral blood. The receptors stem from a man in his thirties or forties with acute or convalescent COVID-19. Both conserved end residues are part of each CDR3. The order of the fields is J gene, V gene, clone size, CDR3 protein. Rows give clone size only sometimes, using once, few, many, or a class for an expanded clone.

>TRBJ2-7|TRBV25-1|NA
CATTGIGKSSYEQYF
>TRBJ1-5|TRBV27|NA
CASSLEGSSNQPQHF
>TRBJ2-5|TRBV7-9|NA
CASSLDIRWLQETQYF
>TRBJ1-5|TRBV2|NA
CASSDRNQPQHF
>TRBJ2-3|TRBV4-1|once
CASSPRLARDLSTDTQYF
>TRBJ2-1|TRBV3-1/TRBV3-2|NA
CASSPLREAGVNEQFF
>TRBJ1-2|TRBV5-6|NA
CASSLIGGETNYGYTF
>TRBJ1-2|TRBV21-1|NA
CASSEGQRHYGYTF
>TRBJ1-5|TRBV5-1|NA
CASSTSGNQPQHF
>TRBJ1-6|TRBV19|NA
CASSEEDSPLHF
>TRBJ2-5|TRBV5-6|NA
CASSLWEAETQYF
>TRBJ2-7|TRBV24-1|NA
CATVRTSGRAHLYYEQYF
>TRBJ1-2|TRBV27|NA
CASSRGQGKYGYTF
>TRBJ1-1|TRBV4-1|NA
CASSHGGQGVSEAFF
>TRBJ1-4|TRBV15|NA
CATSRDSEKLFF
>TRBJ1-3|TRBV27|NA
CASSAHSGAGNTIYF
>TRBJ1-1|TRBV6-5|NA
CASSRQAMNTEAFF
>TRBJ1-3|TRBV9|NA
CASSVAEGGSGNTIYF
>TRBJ2-5|TRBV6-6|NA
CASSYPRETQYF
>TRBJ2-5|TRBV3-1/TRBV3-2|NA
CASSQAVSSGRGLTQETQYF
>TRBJ2-7|TRBV12-3/TRBV12-4|NA
CASRPPGLEQYF
>TRBJ2-7|TRBV29-1|NA
CSVSWTGGYEQYF
>TRBJ2-3|TRBV6-5|NA
CASSYHMSGSDTQYF
>TRBJ1-1|TRBV3-1/TRBV3-2|NA
CASSHTPSRAFF
>TRBJ1-5|TRBV28|NA
CASSPTGAHQPQHF
>TRBJ1-5|TRBV19|NA
CASRTVYSNQPQHF
>TRBJ2-7|TRBV5-1|NA
CASSPGLAGLGEQYF
>TRBJ2-7|TRBV6-1|NA
CASSESGSLRYEQYF
>TRBJ1-1|TRBV30|NA
CAWNRAEATEAFF
>TRBJ1-3|TRBV12-1|NA
CASSDLAPSGNTIYF
>TRBJ1-2|TRBV6-6|few
CASSRGAISYGYTF
>TRBJ2-5|TRBV6-1|NA
CASSEWGRGHQETQYF
>TRBJ2-1|TRBV5-1|NA
CASSLGTGLAGRNEQFF
>TRBJ2-1|TRBV5-4|NA
CASSTGVTSENEQFF
>TRBJ1-6|TRBV6-1|NA
CASSETGNSPLHF
>TRBJ2-1|TRBV18|NA
CASSPALASYNEQFF
>TRBJ1-6|TRBV5-1|NA
CASSTGTGGNSPLHF
>TRBJ1-1|TRBV30|NA
CAWTYRGSEAFF
>TRBJ1-4|TRBV27|once
CASSLRTGPSTNEKLFF
>TRBJ1-2|TRBV7-2|NA
CASSSTGPYGYTF
>TRBJ2-3|TRBV6-5|NA
CASHRDRGTDTQYF
>TRBJ2-2|TRBV18|NA
CASSSGHQNTGELFF
>TRBJ1-5|TRBV5-4|once
CASSLDRDQPQHF
>TRBJ1-5|TRBV7-6|once
CASGTGNAQHF
>TRBJ2-1|TRBV3-1/TRBV3-2|NA
CASSRLAGEGEQFF
>TRBJ2-3|TRBV19|few
CASSVQVTDTQYF
>TRBJ2-1|TRBV19|NA
CASRPGQGGNEQFF
>TRBJ1-4|TRBV6-5|few
CASSYYRGRGKLFF
>TRBJ1-3|TRBV6-5|few
CASMTAVGNTIYF
>TRBJ1-4|TRBV2|once
CASSEGTRPGEKLFF
>TRBJ2-2|TRBV7-2|NA
CASSPTGWYTGELFF
>TRBJ1-4|TRBV28|NA
CASSFTGGPLNEKLFF
>TRBJ2-3|TRBV9|NA
CASSPSGIDTQYF
>TRBJ1-2|TRBV4-1|NA
CASSRSRLNQGLEGYTF
>TRBJ2-7|TRBV10-3|NA
CAISDRTGFYEQYF